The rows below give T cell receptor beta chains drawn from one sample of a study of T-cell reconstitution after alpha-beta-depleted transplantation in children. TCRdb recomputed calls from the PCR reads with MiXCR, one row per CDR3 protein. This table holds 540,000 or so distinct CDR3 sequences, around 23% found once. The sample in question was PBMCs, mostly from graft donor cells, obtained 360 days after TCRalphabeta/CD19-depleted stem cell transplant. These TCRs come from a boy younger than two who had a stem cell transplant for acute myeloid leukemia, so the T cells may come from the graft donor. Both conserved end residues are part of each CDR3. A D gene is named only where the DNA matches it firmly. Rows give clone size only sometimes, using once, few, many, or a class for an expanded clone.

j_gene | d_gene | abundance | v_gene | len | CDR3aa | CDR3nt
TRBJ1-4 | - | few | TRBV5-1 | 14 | CASSFSTENEKLFF | TGCGCCAGCAGCTTTAGCACAGAGAATGAAAAACTGTTTTTT
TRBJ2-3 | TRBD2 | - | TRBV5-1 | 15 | CASSLRAGEPDTQYF | TGCGCCAGCAGCCTAAGAGCGGGGGAGCCAGATACGCAGTATTTT
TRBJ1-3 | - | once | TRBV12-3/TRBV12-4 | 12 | CASSFQGDTIYF | TGTGCCAGCAGTTTCCAGGGAGACACCATATATTTT
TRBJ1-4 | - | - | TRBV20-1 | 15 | CSARDSDATNEKLFF | TGCAGTGCTAGGGACAGCGATGCAACTAATGAAAAACTGTTTTTT
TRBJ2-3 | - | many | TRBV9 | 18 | CASSPRLGDGFSTDTQYF | TGTGCCAGCAGCCCCCGGTTAGGGGACGGATTTAGCACAGATACGCAGTATTTT
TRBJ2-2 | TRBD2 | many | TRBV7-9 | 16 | CASKPTSGGPTGELFF | TGTGCCTCAAAGCCAACAAGCGGGGGCCCTACCGGGGAGCTGTTTTTT
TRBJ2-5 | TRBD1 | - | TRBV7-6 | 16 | CASSLVGQIFQETQYF | TGTGCCAGCAGCTTAGTGGGACAGATTTTCCAAGAGACCCAGTACTTC
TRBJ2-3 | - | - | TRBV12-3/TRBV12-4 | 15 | CASSLRGPGTDTQYF | TGTGCCAGCAGTTTGCGGGGGCCGGGTACAGATACGCAGTATTTT
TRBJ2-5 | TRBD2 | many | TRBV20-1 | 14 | CSASGGLAVETQYF | TGCAGTGCTAGCGGAGGACTAGCGGTGGAGACCCAGTACTTC
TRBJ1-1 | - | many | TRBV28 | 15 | CASKTPGHWSTEAFF | TGTGCCAGTAAAACGCCAGGTCACTGGAGCACTGAAGCTTTCTTT
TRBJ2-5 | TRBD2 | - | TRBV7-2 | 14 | CASSRAGGGETQYF | TGTGCCAGCAGCCGTGCGGGGGGGGGAGAGACCCAGTACTTC
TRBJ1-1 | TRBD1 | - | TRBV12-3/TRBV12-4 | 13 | CASRTGGETEAFF | TGTGCCAGCAGAACAGGGGGGGAAACTGAAGCTTTCTTT
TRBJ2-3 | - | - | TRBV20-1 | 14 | CSALDSSRLDTQYF | TGCAGTGCCCTAGACTCGTCGCGGCTAGATACGCAGTATTTT
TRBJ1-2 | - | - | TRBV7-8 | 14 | CASSPRGGDYGYTF | TGTGCCAGCAGCCCTAGGGGCGGGGACTATGGCTACACCTTC
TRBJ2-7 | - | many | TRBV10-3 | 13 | CAISDEGFYEQYF | TGTGCCATCAGTGACGAGGGATTCTACGAGCAGTACTTC
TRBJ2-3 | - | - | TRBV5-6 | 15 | CASSPDYLSTDTQYF | TGTGCCAGCAGCCCGGACTACCTAAGCACAGATACGCAGTATTTT
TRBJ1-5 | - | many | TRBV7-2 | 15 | CASSSGSQSNQPQHF | TGTGCCAGCAGTTCAGGGTCCCAGAGCAATCAGCCCCAGCATTTT
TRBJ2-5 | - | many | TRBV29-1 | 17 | CSVEEGRVLGHQETQYF | TGCAGCGTTGAAGAAGGAAGGGTCTTGGGGCACCAAGAGACCCAGTACTTC
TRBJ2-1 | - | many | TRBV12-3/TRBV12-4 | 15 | CASSLAGEYIDEQFF | TGTGCCAGCAGTTTAGCGGGGGAATATATAGATGAGCAGTTCTTC
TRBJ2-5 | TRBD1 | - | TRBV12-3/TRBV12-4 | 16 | CASSGDRVGLEETQYF | TGTGCCAGCAGTGGGGACAGGGTAGGCTTGGAAGAGACCCAGTACTTC
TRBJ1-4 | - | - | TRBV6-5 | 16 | CASSYRPTTYNEKLFF | TGTGCCAGCAGTTACAGACCGACCACCTATAATGAAAAACTGTTTTTT
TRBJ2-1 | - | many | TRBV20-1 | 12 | CSASDGYNEQFF | TGCAGTGCTTCGGACGGCTACAATGAGCAGTTCTTC
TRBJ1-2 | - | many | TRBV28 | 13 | CASSLSAIHGYTF | TGTGCCAGCAGTTTGTCAGCAATCCATGGCTACACCTTC
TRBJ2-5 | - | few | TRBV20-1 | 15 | CSARDGRYPQETQYF | TGCAGTGCTAGAGATGGTCGGTATCCTCAAGAGACCCAGTACTTC
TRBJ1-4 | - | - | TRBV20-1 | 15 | CSASNFTATNEKLFF | TGCAGTGCTAGTAATTTCACGGCAACTAATGAAAAACTGTTTTTT
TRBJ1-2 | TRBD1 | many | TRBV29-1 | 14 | CSVIRDREAGGYTF | TGCAGCGTTATCCGGGACAGGGAGGCGGGTGGCTACACCTTC
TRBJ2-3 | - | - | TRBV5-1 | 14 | CASSRDLATDTQYF | TGCGCCAGCAGCCGCGACTTAGCCACAGATACGCAGTATTTT
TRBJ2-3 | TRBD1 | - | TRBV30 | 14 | CAWSRLGTGDTQYF | TGTGCCTGGAGCCGCCTCGGGACAGGGGATACGCAGTATTTT
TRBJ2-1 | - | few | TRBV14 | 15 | CASSLGPGTYNEQFF | TGTGCCAGCAGCCTCGGGCCGGGTACCTACAATGAGCAGTTCTTC
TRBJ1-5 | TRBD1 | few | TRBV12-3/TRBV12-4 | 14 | CASRDSGGKEPQHF | TGTGCCAGCAGGGATTCAGGGGGCAAGGAGCCCCAGCATTTT
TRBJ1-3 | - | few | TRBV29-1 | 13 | CSVAGLTGNTIYF | TGCAGCGTCGCGGGACTCACTGGAAACACCATATATTTT
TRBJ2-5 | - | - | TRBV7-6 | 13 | CASSLDSLKTQYF | TGTGCCAGCAGCTTAGATTCCCTGAAGACCCAGTACTTC
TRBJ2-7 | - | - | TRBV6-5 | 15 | CASSYFRETAYEQYF | TGTGCCAGCAGTTATTTCCGGGAAACCGCCTACGAGCAGTACTTC
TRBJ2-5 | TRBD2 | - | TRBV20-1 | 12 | CSGRGVGETQYF | TGCAGTGGCCGGGGGGTAGGCGAGACCCAGTACTTC
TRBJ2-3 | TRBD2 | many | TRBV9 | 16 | CASSLRSTSATDTQYF | TGTGCCAGCAGCCTCCGGTCGACTAGCGCCACAGATACGCAGTATTTT
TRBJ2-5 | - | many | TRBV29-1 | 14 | CSVVDSFLGETQYF | TGCAGCGTTGTGGACTCCTTTTTAGGGGAGACCCAGTACTTC
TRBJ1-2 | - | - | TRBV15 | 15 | CATSRRGWGFDGYTF | TGTGCCACCAGCCGCAGGGGCTGGGGTTTTGACGGCTACACCTTC
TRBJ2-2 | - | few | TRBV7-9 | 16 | CASEGLRASNTGELFF | TGTGCCAGCGAGGGGCTACGAGCTTCGAACACCGGGGAGCTGTTTTTT
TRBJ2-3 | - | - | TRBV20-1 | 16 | CCARGSTNPRTDTQYF | TGCTGTGCTAGAGGAAGTACTAACCCCCGCACAGATACGCAGTATTTT
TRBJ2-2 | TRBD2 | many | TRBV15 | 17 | CATSGRLAGGRTGELFF | TGTGCCACCAGCGGGAGACTAGCGGGGGGACGCACCGGGGAGCTGTTTTTT
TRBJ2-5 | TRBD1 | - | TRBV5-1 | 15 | CASSSGQGLVETQYF | TGCGCCAGCAGCTCGGGACAGGGGTTAGTAGAGACCCAGTACTTC
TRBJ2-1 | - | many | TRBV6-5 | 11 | CASTRMNEQFF | TGTGCCAGCACCCGGATGAATGAGCAGTTCTTC
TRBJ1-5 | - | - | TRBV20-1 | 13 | CSARAPPTQPQHF | TGCAGTGCTAGAGCCCCCCCTACCCAGCCCCAGCATTTT
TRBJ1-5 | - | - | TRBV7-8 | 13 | CASSWGHTQPQHF | TGTGCCAGCAGCTGGGGACATACCCAGCCCCAGCATTTT
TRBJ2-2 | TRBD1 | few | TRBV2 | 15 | CASSDDRVDTGELFF | TGTGCCAGCAGTGATGACAGGGTAGACACCGGGGAGCTGTTTTTT
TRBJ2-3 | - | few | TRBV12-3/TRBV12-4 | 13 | CATKRIGTDTQYF | TGTGCCACCAAACGGATAGGCACAGATACGCAGTATTTT
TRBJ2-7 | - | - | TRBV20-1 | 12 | CSAPLNRAEQYF | TGCAGTGCGCCGCTCAACAGGGCCGAGCAGTACTTC